This TCR beta chain stems from a study of cytomegalovirus exposure and HLA in healthy donors (dated by TCRdb to the late 2010s). Regarding the research as a whole: A later analysis indicated that the 120 or so validation repertoires were generated on the platform also employed for the approximately 700 repertoires of the first cohort. The study aimed to test whether cataloging public T cell receptors could reveal signatures of past pathogen exposure. The study combined high-throughput TCR immunosequencing, statistical association of individual TCRs with disease status, and machine learning to predict cytomegalovirus infection status. In addition to the first cohort of 650 to 800 subjects, a separate validation cohort of 130 or so different subjects was used. Summary of the overall study and its limitations: Three of the identified cytomegalovirus-associated TCR beta chains were confirmed in vitro to be specific for cytomegalovirus antigens. Of the cluster scores, roughly 93% were above 0 in a later analysis, which found that TCRs clustered in the first cohort also tended to co-occur in the approximately 130 validation repertoires. The authors suggested that the approach could potentially be generalized to other disease states and immunological phenotypes. The study listed 150 to 200 TCR beta chains as associated with cytomegalovirus. A later analysis had no HLA typing for the validation cohort, so co-occurrence there was scored across all 130 or so repertoires. Cytomegalovirus status was reported to be diagnosed by the classifier with high specificity and sensitivity in both the original and validation cohorts. Across donors, most TCR sequences were observed very rarely, whereas some public TCRs were present in many individuals.

Separate from the roughly 660-subject first cohort, the validation cohort of 120 subjects was the group to which the donors belonged. The CDR3 runs 16 residues from the cysteine to the phenylalanine. Solely the CDR3 DNA is kept, with 48 bases framed from the first base. The library was obtained by the immunoSEQ multiplex PCR assay. Per the original workflow: To diagnose cytomegalovirus status from the catalog of TCR beta chain sequences, a statistical classification framework was built. TCRdb obtained this table from immuneACCESS and retained in-frame rearrangements with V and J assigned. These tables miss some clones; where compared with another copy, unresolved V genes account for less than half of the shortfall, and the remainder is unexplained. Clone size and the V and J calls come from that table; the DNA yielded D and trimming. The sample records approximately 260,000 clones, about 86% of which are singletons. More than 0.8% of the sample belongs to the ten largest clones.

In the case of this clone: The antigen this receptor binds is unknown. Base qualities are not at hand, and no much larger clone is one base apart.

The sample was PBMCs. This TCR was sampled from a woman aged 18 to 35 in good health and CMV-seronegative. Recombination connected TRBV21-1 to TRBJ2-7; the D call in the table, TRBD2, was not verified against the DNA. TRBV21-1 is an annotated pseudogene. The CDR3 region has the sequence CASSKGLAMSSYEQYF. The DNA reads as follows: TGTGCCAGCAGCAAGGGACTAGCGATGAGCTCCTACGAGCAGTACTTC.